This TCR beta chain is from a study of regulatory T cells in long-lasting Graves disease. The table lists this clonotype with many counts. Time point of the sample: persistent/refractory GD, antithyroid drugs over 5 years with positive TRAb. From PBMCs, RNA was extracted and then used to make the TCR library. The CDR3 runs to 16 residues. Germline assignment: CDR1 LNHDA and CDR2 SQIVND (reference sequence). The ends lost 5 bases at V and 4 bases at J; junction bases unmatched: 9. Building the TCR beta libraries relied on iRepertoire HTBI primers, and CDR3 regions underwent Arm-PCR. A single record per CDR3 protein comes from TCRdb applying MiXCR to the multiplex PCR reads. The table has about 470,000 distinct CDR3 sequences, 20% to 25% seen once; the top ten hold more than 6%.

This specimen consisted of peripheral blood mononuclear cells (PBMCs), obtained when the disease was refractory, from a patient treated with antithyroid drugs. V usage is TRBV19 and J usage is TRBJ2-5; 11 bases match TRBD1. The receptor comes from a female donor with Graves disease. The CDR3 DNA reads TGTGCCAGTAGTCCTAATCACGGGACAGGGGGAGAGACCCAGTACTTC. It codes for CASSPNHGTGGETQYF.